One T cell receptor (beta chain) is described in this entry. J gave up 0 bases and V 4 bases, and 6 bases lay outside the gene matches. This CDR3 contains 17 residues. From germline, CDR1 is LGHNA and CDR2 YNFKEQ. The source of the sample is a study of T cell responses to AZD1222 COVID-19 vaccine. Sequenced by immunoSEQ multiplex PCR; TCRdb stores in-frame clones only, minus some. The top ten hold about 4.3% of the sample, which has some 120,000 clones, around 91% seen once. V usage is TRBV4-2 and J usage is TRBJ2-6; 7 bases match TRBD2. This specimen was peripheral blood, taken on day 0 of MenACWY control vaccination. The receptor's source is an adult in good health. CDR3 residues: CASSLVGGDSGANVLTF. The CDR3 DNA follows: TGTGCCAGCAGCCTAGTGGGGGGGGACTCTGGGGCCAACGTCCTGACTTTC.